This T cell receptor beta chain was retrieved from a study of regulatory T cells in long-lasting Graves disease. The CDR3 covers 12 residues. With 5 bases removed from V and 6 bases from J, the gap between germline ends came to 8 bases. Per germline, CDR1 MNHNS and CDR2 SASEGT. Documented time point: newly diagnosed GD, antithyroid drugs for less than 3 months. From PBMCs, RNA was extracted and then used to make the TCR library. Arm-PCR of CDR3 regions and iRepertoire HTBI primers were used to build TCR beta libraries. TCRdb re-derived calls from the multiplex PCR reads in MiXCR, one entry per CDR3 protein. The sample includes some 250,000 distinct CDR3 sequences, 15% to 20% of them seen just once. This sample also appeared in a second study, on T cells in Graves' hyperthyroidism and ophthalmopathy.

This clonotype was obtained from a woman aged 25-40 years with Graves disease. Source: peripheral blood mononuclear cells (PBMCs), taken at new diagnosis, from a patient treated with antithyroid drugs. The chain recombines TRBV6-1 with TRBJ1-5; D is ambiguous. The CDR3 DNA sequence: TGTGCCAGCAGTCCCCCCCCTCAGCCCCAGCATTTT. It codes for CASSPPPQPQHF.